This passage covers 21 T cell receptor beta chains from one sample sequenced in a study of CD8+CD57+ T cells in acquired aplastic anemia. Patients sequenced had flow cytometry evidence of CD8+CD57+ cell expansion. Genomic DNA acted as the template from which TCR beta VDJ combination and CDR3 sequence profiling were carried out. TCRdb called the reads again in MiXCR, with one record for every CDR3 protein. The data show a few hundred thousand distinct CDR3 sequences, 45% to 65% seen once. The sample taken for sequencing was sorted CD4+, CD8+, or CD8+CD57+ T cells (not recorded which) from PBMCs. The receptors stem from a human donor with aplastic anemia.

This rearrangement joins TRBV20-1 to TRBJ2-1; 10 positions agree with TRBD1. The germline V gene has CDR1 DFQATT and CDR2 SNEGSKA (reference sequence). After removal of 5 bases from V and 9 bases from J, the junction contained 16 bases not matched to a gene. The CDR3 spans 16 residues. CDR3 DNA sequence: TGCAGTGCTCCACCCACCGGGACAGGGGTGTGGGGTGAGCAGTTCTTC. This gives the protein CSAPPTGTGVWGEQFF.

There are many counts of this clonotype. This rearrangement joins TRBV5-1 to TRBJ2-3, with D unclear. The V gene lost 4 bases and the J gene lost 0 bases, with 12 bases spanning the gap. The length of the CDR3 is 15 residues. Germline CDR1 reads SGHRS; CDR2 reads YFSETQ. CDR3 coding DNA: TGCGCCAGCAGCCCTGACGGTGGCAGCACAGATACGCAGTATTTT. It specifies CASSPDGGSTDTQYF.

This clonotype was observed a single time. The V call is TRBV9, the J call TRBJ1-2; a possible D gene is TRBD1 (6 bases). This CDR3 is built from 12 residues. V dropped 3 bases and J dropped 6 bases, with 9 bases sitting between them. Per germline, CDR1 SGDLS and CDR2 YYNGEE. The CDR3 is CASSGTGNGYTF. The CDR3 nucleotides are TGTGCCAGCAGCGGTACAGGGAATGGCTACACCTTC.

The chain links TRBV10-3 to TRBJ1-3; D perhaps matches TRBD1 (5 bases). This CDR3 is built from 13 residues. Trimming stripped 10 bases from V and 4 bases from J, with 14 bases between. Germline-derived CDR1 and CDR2 are ENHRY and SYGVKD. DNA of the CDR3: TGTGCCACCCTGAGGGACTCAGGAAACACCATATATTTT. Protein sequence: CATLRDSGNTIYF.

The rearrangement joins TRBV19 to TRBJ2-7; TRBD1 matches at 9 bases. V lost 7 bases to trimming and J lost 2 bases; unmatched junction nucleotides: 6. Germline assignment: CDR1 LNHDA and CDR2 SQIVND (reference sequence). This CDR3 is 14 amino acids long. CDR3 sequence (DNA): TGTGCCAGTAAACCGGGACAGGGTCCCTACGAGCAGTACTTC. It codes for CASKPGQGPYEQYF.

The chain links TRBV24-1 to TRBJ1-5; tentatively, D is TRBD1 (5 bases). The ends were cut back, 1 base at V and 2 bases at J, with 20 bases in the middle. This CDR3 spans 19 amino acids. Per the germline V gene, CDR1 is KGHDR and CDR2 is SFDVKD. In DNA, the CDR3 is TGTGCCACCAGTGATTTTGCCTTGAATGACAGCAAACGCAATCAGCCCCAGCATTTT. Translation: CATSDFALNDSKRNQPQHF.

V usage is TRBV2 and J usage is TRBJ2-1; D perhaps matches TRBD2 (6 bases). From germline, CDR1 is SNHLY and CDR2 FYNNEI. The CDR3 is 16 amino acids. V lost 4 bases to trimming and J lost 1 base, with 14 bases between them. DNA of the CDR3: TGTGCCAGCAGTGGCAGGGCTAGCGATTCCTACAATGAGCAGTTCTTC. Amino acids: CASSGRASDSYNEQFF. Full variable domain (missing parts from reference TRBV2 and TRBJ2-1): EPEVTQTPSHQVTQMGQEVILRCVPISNHLYFYWYRQILGQKVEFLVSFYNNEISEKSEIFDDQFSVERPDGSNFTLKIRSTKLEDSAMYFCASSGRASDSYNEQFFGPGTRLTVL.

This clonotype was recorded at least ten times. This chain uses TRBV7-3 with TRBJ2-1, with 9 bases fitting TRBD2. V shed 5 bases and J 3 bases; nucleotides not matched to a gene: 2. The CDR3 contains 14 residues. CDR1 and CDR2 (germline): SGHTA, FQGTGA. CDR3 in DNA: TGTGCCAGCAGCATTAGCGGGAGCTACAATGAGCAGTTCTTC. Translation gives CASSISGSYNEQFF.

V and J are TRBV25-1 and TRBJ1-3; 11 bases map to TRBD1. The CDR3 consists of 17 residues. From germline, CDR1 is MGHDK and CDR2 SYGVNS. With 4 bases clipped from V and 3 bases from J, the junction kept 8 bases outside the gene matches. The CDR3 loop reads CASSVTSGQGDGNTIYF. The CDR3 DNA follows: TGTGCCAGCAGTGTCACCTCGGGACAGGGGGATGGAAACACCATATATTTT.

The sample holds a few counts of this clonotype. This chain uses TRBV7-6 with TRBJ2-5; the D gene is possibly TRBD2 (5 bases). Per the germline V gene, CDR1 is SGHVS and CDR2 is FNYEAQ. Trimming pared 4 bases from V and 9 bases from J, leaving 27 bases between. The CDR3 runs 17 residues. CDR3 region: CASSSITRAQTLRPQYF. The CDR3 bases are TGTGCCAGCAGCTCTATTACGAGGGCGCAAACCCTTCGGCCCCAGTACTTC.

This chain uses TRBV7-3 with TRBJ1-2; 7 nucleotides line up with TRBD1. The CDR3 covers 13 residues. V lost 5 bases and J lost 6; bases outside the gene matches: 6. Germline CDR1 and CDR2: SGHTA and FQGTGA. This CDR3 is CASSPGGGDGYTF. CDR3 sequence (DNA): TGTGCCAGCAGCCCAGGGGGGGGCGATGGCTACACCTTC.

The sample holds a few counts of this clonotype. The chain links TRBV7-2 to TRBJ2-7, with 8 bases aligning to TRBD1. After removal of 5 bases from V and 3 bases from J, the junction contained 9 bases not matched to a gene. The germline V gene has CDR1 SGHTA and CDR2 FQGNSA. CDR3 length equals 15 residues. In nucleotides, the CDR3 is TGTGCCAGCAGCCCACGACAGGGGTCTCGCTACGAGCAGTACTTC. Its protein is CASSPRQGSRYEQYF.

CDR3 sequence (DNA): TGCAGTGCTAGCCCCAGTAACTACGAGCAGTACTTC. Its translation is CSASPSNYEQYF. This chain links TRBV20-1 with TRBJ2-7; D not certain. In germline, CDR1 is DFQATT, CDR2 SNEGSKA (reference sequence). With 3 bases removed from V and 3 bases from J, the gap between germline ends came to 9 bases. The CDR3 length is 12 residues.

On this clonotype: This may be a read error: a much more frequent sequence differs by one nucleotide. The chain joins TRBV7-9 to TRBJ1-2; D unresolved. CDR3 length: 13 residues. Trimming took off 5 bases at V and 7 bases at J, with 14 bases between the two ends. The germline V gene has CDR1 SEHNR and CDR2 FQNEAQ (reference sequence). The DNA of the CDR3 is TGTGCCAGCAGCCTCCAAGGGTCGGGTGGCTACACCTTC. Translation gives CASSLQGSGGYTF.

This clonotype was found many times. The chain employs TRBV3-1 and TRBJ1-2, with no clear D. The CDR3 length is 13 residues. Germline V gene data show CDR1 as LGHDT and CDR2 as YNNKEL (reference sequence). V lost 2 bases and J lost 4, with 8 bases in between. CDR3 sequence reads: CASSQSQPYGYTF. The CDR3 nucleotides read TGTGCCAGCAGCCAATCACAGCCCTATGGCTACACCTTC.

The rearrangement joins TRBV27 to TRBJ2-1; the D gene is possibly TRBD1 (5 bases). The CDR3 totals 17 residues. V was pared by 6 bases and J by 4 bases, with 22 bases between. CDR1 and CDR2 from the germline V gene are MNHEY and SMNVEV (reference sequence). The CDR3 is CASSRDSFQPIYNEQFF. Here the CDR3 DNA reads TGTGCCAGCAGCCGTGACAGCTTCCAGCCTATTTACAATGAGCAGTTCTTC.

Only a few counts were recorded for this clonotype. The V and J genes are TRBV7-8 and TRBJ1-2; 7 bases map to TRBD1. The CDR3 runs 14 residues. After removal of 0 bases from V and 5 bases from J, the junction contained 3 bases not matched to a gene. Germline loops: CDR1 SGHVS, CDR2 FQNEAQ. The CDR3: CASSLAQGGYGYTF. As DNA, the CDR3 is TGTGCCAGCAGCTTAGCGCAGGGGGGATATGGCTACACCTTC.

V is TRBV19 and J is TRBJ1-4; D remains ambiguous. Germline lookup yields CDR1 LNHDA and CDR2 SQIVND (reference sequence). Deletions cut 7 bases from V and 2 bases from J, with 8 bases between. The CDR3 is 13 residues long. CDR3 in amino acids: CASTRGTNEKLFF. DNA of the CDR3: TGTGCCAGTACGCGAGGTACTAATGAAAAACTGTTTTTT.

A note on this clonotype: Relative to the germline gene, one junction end is altered; a read error may explain this. The genes are TRBV2 and TRBJ1-2; 8 nucleotides line up with TRBD1. This CDR3 comprises 15 residues. From germline, CDR1 is SNHLY and CDR2 FYNNEI. The chain's CDR3 is CASSTRSTGVYGYTF. The CDR3 bases are TGCGCCAGCAGTACCAGATCGACAGGGGTCTATGGCTACACCTTC.

The chain links TRBV2 to TRBJ2-3; TRBD1 might be the D (6 bases). This CDR3 comprises 13 residues. Germline V CDR1 and CDR2: SNHLY, FYNNEI. The V end lost 10 bases, the J end lost 4 bases, and 15 bases lay between the germline ends. For the CDR3, the DNA is TGTGCCACCCAGGACAGTTTGGCAGATACGCAGTATTTT. Its translation is CATQDSLADTQYF.

The genes are TRBV7-3 and TRBJ2-3; D possibly uses TRBD1 or TRBD2 (5 bases each). This CDR3 is 17 amino acids long. Trimming took off 5 bases at V and 2 bases at J, with 20 bases between the two ends. CDR1 is SGHTA and CDR2 is FQGTGA in the germline V gene. The CDR3 coding sequence is TGTGCCAGCAGCCCCCCCCCCGGGGACGGAAACACAGATACGCAGTATTTT. This translates into CASSPPPGDGNTDTQYF.